The 14 T cell receptor beta chains listed next were all sequenced from one sample in a study of blood T cells in healthy people across ages. A J-beta primer mix and a sample-barcoded 5' primer were used in a second PCR of about 7 to 11 cycles. MiXCR, applied by TCRdb to the 5' RACE reads, yields one record per CDR3 protein. The sample has around 1,000,000 distinct CDR3 sequences; 20% to 25% are singletons. These data were also reused for a study on T cells of mothers and their children.

Sequences were obtained from blood. These receptors originate from a girl under 10 years old in good health.

This clonotype was counted between two and nine times. The chain couples TRBV7-6 to TRBJ2-4; 8 bases line up with TRBD1. CDR3 length: 15 residues. Germline values: CDR1 SGHVS, CDR2 FNYEAQ. Trimming removed 1 base from V and 7 bases from J; junction bases left unmatched: 6. CDR3 DNA sequence: TGTGCCAGCAGCTTAGAGCAGGGGGCATGGAACATTCAGTACTTC. It translates to CASSLEQGAWNIQYF.

The chain has TRBV7-3 and TRBJ2-3; 8 bases align to TRBD2. Trimming took 5 bases from V and 3 from J; bases not matched to a gene: 10. The CDR3 runs 16 residues. Germline assignment: CDR1 SGHTA and CDR2 FQGTGA. CDR3 protein: CASSPRGTRPTDTQYF. CDR3 sequence (DNA): TGTGCCAGCAGCCCCCGGGGGACTAGACCTACAGATACGCAGTATTTT. The full variable domain, completed using reference TRBV7-3 and TRBJ2-3, is GAGVSQTPSNKVTEKGKYVELRCDPISGHTALYWYRQSLGQGPEFLIYFQGTGAADDSGLPNDRFFAVRPEGSVSTLKIQRTERGDSAVYLCASSPRGTRPTDTQYFGPGTRLTVL.

Comment on this clonotype: At one of its ends the junction is not consistent with the germline gene, which may arise from a read error. The genes are TRBV13 and TRBJ2-1; D is unresolved. Looked up from germline, CDR1 is PRHDT and CDR2 is FYEKMQ (reference sequence). The CDR3 covers 14 residues. DNA for the CDR3: TGTGCCAGCAGGTTAGGCCTCTCCTACAATGAGCAGTTCTTC. Encoded protein: CASRLGLSYNEQFF.

V usage is TRBV7-3 and J usage is TRBJ1-6; no definite D call. Looked up from germline, CDR1 is SGHTA and CDR2 is FQGTGA. Trimming removed 7 bases at V and 7 bases at J, with 11 bases between. This CDR3 comprises 13 residues. This CDR3 is CASKPDPNSPLHF. The CDR3 region has the DNA TGTGCCAGCAAGCCAGATCCCAATTCACCCCTCCACTTT. Based on the CDR3 plus reference TRBV7-3 and TRBJ1-6, the full variable domain is GAGVSQTPSNKVTEKGKYVELRCDPISGHTALYWYRQSLGQGPEFLIYFQGTGAADDSGLPNDRFFAVRPEGSVSTLKIQRTERGDSAVYLCASKPDPNSPLHFGNGTRLTVT.

V usage is TRBV5-1 and J usage is TRBJ1-1; unclear D gene. The CDR3 is 13 residues long. Germline V gives CDR1 SGHRS, CDR2 YFSETQ. The germline V and J ends were trimmed by 4 bases and 2 bases, with 9 bases remaining between them. The CDR3 region is CASSRFSNTEAFF. DNA for the CDR3: TGCGCCAGCAGCCGCTTTAGTAACACTGAAGCTTTCTTT.

This clonotype has only a few counts. This rearrangement joins TRBV12-3 or TRBV12-4 to TRBJ2-3; D ambiguous. The CDR3 has 13 residues. The V gene lost 8 bases and the J gene lost 4 bases, with 13 bases spanning the gap. CDR3 loop: CASGRSGSDTQYF. The CDR3 DNA reads TGTGCCAGCGGGCGGTCAGGCTCAGATACGCAGTATTTT.

A few counts support this clonotype. This chain uses TRBV11-1 with TRBJ1-1; no clear D gene. The CDR3 has 12 amino acids. V lost 5 bases to trimming and J lost 10 bases, with 14 bases between them. Germline CDR1 is SGHAT and CDR2 is FQDESV (reference sequence). The CDR3 nucleotides are TGTGCCAGCAGCCCCTTGGTGGGAAGAGCTTTCTTT. Its protein product is CASSPLVGRAFF.

The chain couples TRBV19 to TRBJ1-1, with unresolved D. This CDR3 region has 13 residues. In germline, CDR1 is LNHDA, CDR2 SQIVND (reference sequence). The ends were cut back, 3 bases at V and 4 bases at J, with 9 bases in the middle. The CDR3 DNA follows: TGTGCCAGTAGTATTTTTGAAGGCACTGAAGCTTTCTTT. It yields the protein CASSIFEGTEAFF.

There are a few counts of this clonotype. The chain employs TRBV7-2 and TRBJ1-3, with D unclear. CDR3 length: 14 amino acids. Per germline, CDR1 SGHTA and CDR2 FQGNSA. The germline V and J ends were trimmed by 4 bases and 4 bases, with 11 bases remaining between them. CDR3 residues: CASSSSLKGNTIYF. Here the CDR3 DNA reads TGTGCCAGCAGCTCCAGTCTGAAGGGAAACACCATATATTTT.

This clonotype turned up a few times. The rearrangement uses TRBV6-5 and TRBJ1-5, with D maybe TRBD1 (6 bases). Looked up from germline, CDR1 is MNHEY and CDR2 is SVGAGI. This CDR3 is 13 amino acids long. The V gene lost 7 bases and the J gene lost 7 bases, with 14 bases spanning the gap. Here the CDR3 reads CASTRGLDQPQHF. CDR3 in DNA: TGTGCCAGCACCAGGGGCTTGGACCAGCCCCAGCATTTT.

This clonotype was observed a few times. The chain joins TRBV18 to TRBJ2-7; 10 bases line up with TRBD2. The CDR3 contains 17 residues. CDR1 is KGHSH, CDR2 LQKENI, per germline. The V and J ends lost 3 bases and 0 bases, in that order; junction bases with no gene match: 8. CDR3 protein: CASSPTVASGSSYEQYF. Here the CDR3 DNA reads TGTGCCAGCTCACCCACCGTGGCTAGCGGGAGCTCCTACGAGCAGTACTTC.

This clonotype was observed a few times. The J gene is TRBJ2-3, the V gene TRBV7-2, with a possible D match to TRBD2 (6 bases). Germline CDR1 is SGHTA and CDR2 is FQGNSA. The CDR3 has 12 amino acids. Trimming stripped 8 bases from V and 7 bases from J, with 13 bases between. The CDR3 nucleotides read TGTGCCAGCCGAACGGCGGGAAATACGCAGTATTTT. As protein: CASRTAGNTQYF.

The rearrangement joins TRBV11-2 to TRBJ2-7; D call uncertain. Germline CDR1 reads SGHAT; CDR2 reads FQNNGV. V lost 3 bases, J lost 2 bases, and 11 bases lay in between. The CDR3 is 14 amino acids. CDR3 nucleotides: TGTGCCAGCAGCTTGGGCCAGGAAGCCTACGAGCAGTACTTC. Translated: CASSLGQEAYEQYF.

The gene calls are TRBV6-1 and TRBJ2-4; no definite D call. Trimming left V 1 base short and J 8 bases short, with 12 bases between. Germline V gene data show CDR1 as MNHNS and CDR2 as SASEGT. CDR3 length: 14 residues. The CDR3 sequence: CASSEGSLIDIQYF. The CDR3 region has the DNA TGTGCCAGCAGTGAAGGCAGTCTTATTGACATTCAGTACTTC.